A single sample is the source of the 26 T cell receptor beta chains below, sequenced in a study of T cell responses to AZD1222 COVID-19 vaccine. This table comes from immunoSEQ multiplex PCR, and its TCRdb copy is limited to in-frame clones, with some not included. The sample holds tens of thousands of clones; 80% are singletons and the top ten take about 50%. The sample was peripheral blood, taken 28 days after the second AZD1222 dose. The receptors were gathered from an adult who received the AZD1222 COVID-19 vaccine.

This clone was counted only a few times. The V and J genes are TRBV7-8 and TRBJ2-2; D perhaps matches TRBD2 (5 bases). This CDR3 is built from 15 residues. The germline CDR1 and CDR2 sequences are SGHVS and FQNEAQ. V lost 3 bases and J lost 3, with 11 bases in between. The CDR3 is CASSLAIGDTGELFF. In DNA, the CDR3 is TGTGCCAGCAGCTTGGCAATCGGGGACACCGGGGAGCTGTTTTTT.

This clone was seen a handful of times. CDR3 in DNA: TGTGCCTGGAGGAGGGCTGATGGCTACACCTTC. This sequence encodes CAWRRADGYTF. The chain couples TRBV30 to TRBJ1-2; D not certain. Germline V gene data show CDR1 as GTSNPN and CDR2 as SVGIG (reference sequence). The CDR3 length is 11 residues. With 3 bases removed from V and 6 bases from J, the gap between germline ends came to 8 bases.

The rearrangement joins TRBV6-5 to TRBJ1-5, with no clear D. Per the germline V gene, CDR1 is MNHEY and CDR2 is SVGAGI. V lost 7 bases, J lost 3 bases, and 16 bases lay in between. This CDR3 is 15 amino acids long. The chain's CDR3 is CASNTEGRSNQPQHF. The CDR3 DNA sequence: TGTGCCAGCAACACCGAGGGCAGGTCCAATCAGCCCCAGCATTTT.

The chain has TRBV19 and TRBJ1-2; D perhaps matches TRBD1 (5 bases). With 2 bases removed from V and 3 bases from J, the gap between germline ends came to 13 bases. Germline CDR1 LNHDA, CDR2 SQIVND (reference sequence). This CDR3 spans 15 amino acids. The CDR3 sequence is CASSIQEGVHYGYTF. The CDR3 DNA reads TGTGCCAGTAGTATACAGGAAGGGGTTCACTATGGCTACACCTTC.

J is TRBJ2-7 and V is TRBV28; 9 bases are shared with TRBD1. V dropped 5 bases and J dropped 7; count of bases not matched to a gene: 9. CDR1 MDHEN and CDR2 SYDVKM come from the germline V gene. This CDR3 has 14 residues. CDR3 region: CASSPGQGLREQYF. CDR3 DNA: TGTGCCAGCAGTCCGGGACAGGGTTTACGAGAGCAGTACTTC.

This clone showed up just once. The gene calls are TRBV7-8 and TRBJ2-7, with 7 bases aligning to TRBD2. V trimming: 1 base; J trimming: 0 bases; junction bases outside the gene matches: 3. Germline lookup yields CDR1 SGHVS and CDR2 FQNEAQ. The CDR3 runs 15 residues. Here the CDR3 reads CASSLVWGGSYEQYF. CDR3 nucleotides: TGTGCCAGCAGCTTAGTATGGGGGGGCTCCTACGAGCAGTACTTC.

The rearrangement joins TRBV5-5 to TRBJ2-5; D remains unclear. V lost 0 bases and J lost 1, with 7 bases in between. The germline CDR1 and CDR2 sequences are SGHKS and YYEKEE (reference sequence). The length of the CDR3 is 14 residues. The DNA for the CDR3 is TGTGCCAGCAGCTTGGTCGGGTCCCAAGAGACCCAGTACTTC. Protein: CASSLVGSQETQYF.

This chain uses TRBV30 with TRBJ2-7, with 11 bases lining up with TRBD1. CDR3 length: 14 amino acids. With 4 bases clipped from V and 4 bases from J, the junction kept 6 bases outside the gene matches. The germline CDR1 and CDR2 sequences are GTSNPN and SVGIG (reference sequence). CDR3 bases: TGTGCCTGGACCATGGACAGGGGGCCGTACGAGCAGTACTTC. Translated: CAWTMDRGPYEQYF.

This chain connects TRBV30 to TRBJ2-2; no definite D call. Between the trimmed V and J ends, which lost 3 bases and 5 bases, there was a span of 13 bases. The CDR3 contains 14 residues. Germline V gene lookup returns CDR1 GTSNPN and CDR2 SVGIG (reference sequence). CDR3 amino acids: CAWRFGLRTGELFF. CDR3 DNA: TGTGCCTGGAGGTTCGGCTTGAGAACCGGGGAGCTGTTTTTT. Combining the CDR3 with reference TRBV30 and TRBJ2-2 gives the whole variable domain SQTIHQWPATLVQPVGSPLSLECTVEGTSNPNLYWYRQAAGRGLQLLFYSVGIGQISSEVPQNLSASRPQDRQFILSSKKLLLSDSGFYLCAWRFGLRTGELFFGEGSRLTVL.

CDR3 amino acids: CASTSRSFEQYF. The CDR3 DNA reads as TGTGCCAGCACCTCCCGGTCTTTCGAGCAGTACTTC. The chain joins TRBV5-8 to TRBJ2-7; D unclear. The ends were cut back, 6 bases at V and 6 bases at J, with 13 bases in the middle. The CDR3 spans 12 residues. Germline values: CDR1 SGHTS, CDR2 YDEGEE.

This chain connects TRBV5-1 to TRBJ1-1; TRBD1 might be the D (6 bases). V lost 0 bases and J 1 base, leaving 16 bases between the germline ends. The CDR3 is 17 amino acids. Per germline, CDR1 SGHRS and CDR2 YFSETQ. The CDR3 DNA follows: TGCGCCAGCAGCTTGGGTAACTTGGGGGCGAAGAACACTGAAGCTTTCTTT. It translates to CASSLGNLGAKNTEAFF.

The J gene is TRBJ1-2, the V gene TRBV6-5; 10 nucleotides agree with TRBD1. CDR1 and CDR2 (germline): MNHEY, SVGAGI. Losses at the gene ends were 2 bases for V and 8 bases for J; bases not matched to a gene: 5. There are 14 residues in the CDR3. CDR3 coding DNA: TGTGCCAGCAGTTACGTGGGGACAGGGGACGGCTACACCTTC. Protein: CASSYVGTGDGYTF.

The V call is TRBV19, the J call TRBJ2-3; D is perhaps TRBD2 (5 bases). Trimming took 5 bases from V and 5 from J, leaving 11 bases between them. The CDR3 length is 13 residues. Looked up from germline, CDR1 is LNHDA and CDR2 is SQIVND (reference sequence). The CDR3 protein is CASSRSEGDTQYF. DNA of the CDR3: TGTGCCAGTAGTCGAAGTGAGGGAGATACGCAGTATTTT. Complete variable domain (other parts from reference TRBV19 and TRBJ2-3): DGGITQSPKYLFRKEGQNVTLSCEQNLNHDAMYWYRQDPGQGLRLIYYSQIVNDFQKGDIAEGYSVSREKKESFPLTVTSAQKNPTAFYLCASSRSEGDTQYFGPGTRLTVL.

The table lists this clone with a few counts. The chain combines TRBV5-1 with TRBJ1-2, with 12 bases fitting TRBD1. The ends lost 4 bases at V and 3 bases at J; junction bases unmatched: 7. The CDR3 runs to 16 residues. Germline loops: CDR1 SGHRS, CDR2 YFSETQ. CDR3 region: CASSISGTGGDYGYTF. The CDR3 nucleotides are TGCGCCAGCAGCATCTCCGGGACAGGGGGCGACTATGGCTACACCTTC.

There are a few counts of this clone. The V gene is TRBV5-1, the J gene TRBJ2-7; 8 nucleotides match TRBD1. Germline assignment: CDR1 SGHRS and CDR2 YFSETQ. The CDR3 runs 14 residues. After removal of 2 bases from V and 3 bases from J, the junction contained 4 bases not matched to a gene. The CDR3 loop is CASSLGGTGYEQYF. Here the CDR3 DNA reads TGCGCCAGCAGCTTAGGGGGGACAGGCTACGAGCAGTACTTC.

The rearrangement joins TRBV14 to TRBJ2-5; D gene ambiguous. CDR1 is SGHDN and CDR2 is FVKESK in the germline V gene. The V end was cut by 0 bases, the J end by 5 bases, with 4 bases between. This CDR3 is 12 amino acids long. DNA for the CDR3: TGTGCCAGCAGCCAAGAAAGGGAGACCCAGTACTTC. This sequence encodes CASSQERETQYF. Supplemented by reference TRBV14 and TRBJ2-5, the full variable domain reads EAGVTQFPSHSVIEKGQTVTLRCDPISGHDNLYWYRRVMGKEIKFLLHFVKESKQDESGMPNNRFLAERTGGTYSTLKVQPAELEDSGVYFCASSQERETQYFGPGTRLLVL.

J is TRBJ1-2 and V is TRBV6-5, with D possibly matching TRBD1 (5 bases). V shed 4 bases and J shed 6 bases, with 9 bases lying between them. Germline V gene sequence: CDR1 MNHEY, CDR2 SVGAGI. This CDR3 contains 12 residues. CDR3 region: CASSSRTNGYTF. CDR3 in DNA: TGTGCCAGCAGTTCCAGGACAAATGGCTACACCTTC.

The rearrangement joins TRBV15 to TRBJ2-7; 11 nucleotides line up with TRBD1. The ends lost 0 bases at V and 6 bases at J; junction bases unmatched: 7. The CDR3 loop spans 16 amino acids. Germline values: CDR1 LNHNV, CDR2 YYDKDF (reference sequence). CDR3 nucleotides: TGTGCCACCAGCAGAGACGGACAGGGGGCTCTCTCCGAGCAGTACTTC. Translation gives CATSRDGQGALSEQYF. Full variable domain (rest looked up from reference TRBV15 and TRBJ2-7): DAMVIQNPRYQVTQFGKPVTLSCSQTLNHNVMYWYQQKSSQAPKLLFHYYDKDFNNEADTPDNFQSRRPNTSFCFLDIRSPGLGDTAMYLCATSRDGQGALSEQYFGPGTRLTVT.

The V gene is TRBV6-2 or TRBV6-3, the J gene TRBJ1-5; D is ambiguous. Trimming cost V 6 bases and J 3 bases, with 12 bases left between them. The CDR3 sequence is 14 residues long. The germline V gene has CDR1 MNHEY and CDR2 SVGEGT. In nucleotides, the CDR3 is TGTGCCAGCAGCTTGGCCAGCCACAATCAGCCCCAGCATTTT. It codes for CASSLASHNQPQHF.

V gene TRBV15 combines with J gene TRBJ1-2; D is possibly TRBD1 (5 bases). The CDR3 has 14 amino acids. Germline V gene lookup returns CDR1 LNHNV and CDR2 YYDKDF (reference sequence). The V end was cut by 5 bases, the J end by 4 bases, with 14 bases between. The DNA for the CDR3 is TGTGCCACCAGCCCCGAGTTGGGGGGCTATGGCTACACCTTC. Protein sequence: CATSPELGGYGYTF.

CDR3 sequence: CSAGGSETF. The DNA for the CDR3 is TGCAGCGCTGGGGGGTCGGAAACCTTC. The V gene is TRBV29-1, the J gene TRBJ1-2; D is possibly TRBD1 (5 bases). The V gene lost 7 bases and the J gene lost 14 bases, with 14 bases spanning the gap. There are 9 residues in the CDR3. Germline V gives CDR1 SQVTM, CDR2 ANQGSEA.

V is TRBV5-6 and J is TRBJ1-1; tentative D call: TRBD1 (5 bases). V dropped 4 bases and J dropped 3 bases, with 13 bases sitting between them. The CDR3 is 14 amino acids. Germline assignment: CDR1 SGHDT and CDR2 YYEEEE. Here the CDR3 reads CASSQGPYDTEAFF. The DNA for the CDR3 is TGTGCCAGCAGCCAGGGCCCGTACGACACTGAAGCTTTCTTT.

The CDR3 DNA reads TGTGCCAGCATCACCCTCAACGGGGGGGCGGGGTACGAGCAGTACTTC. It translates to CASITLNGGAGYEQYF. The chain has TRBV28 and TRBJ2-7; TRBD2 matches at 8 bases. There are 16 residues in the CDR3. Germline CDR1 reads MDHEN; CDR2 reads SYDVKM. The J segment lost 4 bases and the V segment lost 7 bases, leaving 15 bases of the junction unmatched. Full variable domain (missing parts from reference TRBV28 and TRBJ2-7): DVKVTQSSRYLVKRTGEKVFLECVQDMDHENMFWYRQDPGLGLRLIYFSYDVKMKEKGDIPEGYSVSREKKERFSLILESASTNQTSMYLCASITLNGGAGYEQYFGPGTRLTVT.

This clone turned up a few times. The chain has TRBV5-4 and TRBJ2-7; 7 nucleotides line up with TRBD2. Germline V gene lookup returns CDR1 SGHNT and CDR2 YYREEE (reference sequence). V trimming: 6 bases; J trimming: 3 bases; junction bases outside the gene matches: 3. CDR3 length equals 12 residues. CDR3 nucleotide sequence: TGTGCCAGCATGGGAGGGGACTACGAGCAGTACTTC. It codes for CASMGGDYEQYF.

J is TRBJ2-2 and V is TRBV4-1; TRBD2 matches at 9 bases. The CDR3 contains 18 residues. From germline, CDR1 is MGHRA and CDR2 YSYEKL. The J segment lost 0 bases and the V segment lost 8 bases, leaving 13 bases of the junction unmatched. This chain's CDR3 is CASYWTSDWKTNTGELFF. Written as DNA, the CDR3 is TGCGCCAGCTACTGGACTAGCGACTGGAAGACGAACACCGGGGAGCTGTTTTTT.

The chain joins TRBV9 to TRBJ2-1; the D is unclear. The CDR3 totals 12 residues. V shed 0 bases and J shed 8 bases, with 6 bases lying between them. The germline V gene has CDR1 SGDLS and CDR2 YYNGEE. The CDR3 DNA is TGTGCCAGCAGCGTAGGGACCGATGAGCAGTTCTTC. It codes for CASSVGTDEQFF.